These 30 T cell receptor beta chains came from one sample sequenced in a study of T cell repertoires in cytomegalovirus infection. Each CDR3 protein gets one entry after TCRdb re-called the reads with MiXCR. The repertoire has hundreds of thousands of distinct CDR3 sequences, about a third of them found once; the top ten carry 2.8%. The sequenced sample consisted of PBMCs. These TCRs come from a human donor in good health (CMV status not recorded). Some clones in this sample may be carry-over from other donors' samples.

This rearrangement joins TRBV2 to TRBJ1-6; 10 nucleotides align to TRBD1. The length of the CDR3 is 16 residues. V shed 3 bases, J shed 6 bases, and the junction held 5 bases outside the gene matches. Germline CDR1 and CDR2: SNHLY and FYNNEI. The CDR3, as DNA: TGTGCCAGCAGTGATCCGGGACAGGGGAGTAATTCACCCCTCCACTTT. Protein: CASSDPGQGSNSPLHF.

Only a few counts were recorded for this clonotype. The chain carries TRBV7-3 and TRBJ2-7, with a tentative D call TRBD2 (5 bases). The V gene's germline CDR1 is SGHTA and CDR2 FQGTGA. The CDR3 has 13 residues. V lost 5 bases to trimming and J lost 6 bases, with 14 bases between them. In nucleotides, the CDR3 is TGTGCCAGCAGCCCGTTAACTAGTCCCGAGCAGTACTTC. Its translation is CASSPLTSPEQYF.

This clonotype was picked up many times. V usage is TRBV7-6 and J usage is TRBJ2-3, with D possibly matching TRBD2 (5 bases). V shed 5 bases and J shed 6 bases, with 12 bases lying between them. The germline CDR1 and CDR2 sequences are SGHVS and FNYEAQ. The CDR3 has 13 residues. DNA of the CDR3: TGTGCCAGCAGCCGGACGAGGGTCGATACGCAGTATTTT. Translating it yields CASSRTRVDTQYF.

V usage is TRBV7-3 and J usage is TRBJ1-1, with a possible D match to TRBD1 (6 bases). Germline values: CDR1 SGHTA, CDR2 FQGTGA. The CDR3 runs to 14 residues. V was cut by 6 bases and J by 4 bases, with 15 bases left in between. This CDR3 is CASRLQGAVTEAFF. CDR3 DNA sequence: TGTGCCAGCAGGCTACAGGGCGCAGTCACTGAAGCTTTCTTT.

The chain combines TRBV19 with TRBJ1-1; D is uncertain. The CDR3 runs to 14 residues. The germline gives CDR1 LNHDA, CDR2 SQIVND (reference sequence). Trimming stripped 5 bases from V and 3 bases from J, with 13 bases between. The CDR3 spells CASSDGVMDTEAFF. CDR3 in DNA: TGTGCCAGTAGTGACGGGGTTATGGACACTGAAGCTTTCTTT.

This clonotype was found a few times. CDR3 sequence: CASRTGVYGYTF. CDR3 bases: TGTGCCAGCAGGACGGGGGTCTATGGCTACACCTTC. This chain uses TRBV12-3 or TRBV12-4 with TRBJ1-2; the D gene is possibly TRBD1 (5 bases). The CDR3 consists of 12 residues. V gave up 6 bases and J gave up 4 bases, with 9 bases separating them.

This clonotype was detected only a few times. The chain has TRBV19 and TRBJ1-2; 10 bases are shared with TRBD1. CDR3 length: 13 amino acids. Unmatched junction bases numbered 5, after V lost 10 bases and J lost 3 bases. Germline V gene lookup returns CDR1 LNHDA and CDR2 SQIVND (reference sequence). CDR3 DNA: TGTGCCACCTCCGGGACAGGGGACTATGGCTACACCTTC. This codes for CATSGTGDYGYTF. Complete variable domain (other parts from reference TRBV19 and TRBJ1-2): DGGITQSPKYLFRKEGQNVTLSCEQNLNHDAMYWYRQDPGQGLRLIYYSQIVNDFQKGDIAEGYSVSREKKESFPLTVTSAQKNPTAFYLCATSGTGDYGYTFGSGTRLTVV.

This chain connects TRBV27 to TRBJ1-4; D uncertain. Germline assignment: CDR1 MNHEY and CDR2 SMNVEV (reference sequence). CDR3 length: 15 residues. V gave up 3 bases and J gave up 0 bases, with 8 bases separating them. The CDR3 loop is CASSFSTATNEKLFF. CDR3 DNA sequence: TGTGCCAGCAGTTTTTCCACAGCAACTAATGAAAAACTGTTTTTT. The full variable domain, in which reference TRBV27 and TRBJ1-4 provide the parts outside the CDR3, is EAQVTQNPRYLITVTGKKLTVTCSQNMNHEYMSWYRQDPGLGLRQIYYSMNVEVTDKGDVPEGYKVSRKEKRNFPLILESPSPNQTSLYFCASSFSTATNEKLFFGSGTQLSVL.

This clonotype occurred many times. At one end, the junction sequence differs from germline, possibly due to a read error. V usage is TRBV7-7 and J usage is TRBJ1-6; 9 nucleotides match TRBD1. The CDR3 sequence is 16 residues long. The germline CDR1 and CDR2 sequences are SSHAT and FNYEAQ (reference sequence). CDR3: CASSFSSGQGSSPLHF. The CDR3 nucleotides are TGTGCTAGCAGCTTTTCCTCGGGACAGGGCAGTTCACCCCTCCACTTT.

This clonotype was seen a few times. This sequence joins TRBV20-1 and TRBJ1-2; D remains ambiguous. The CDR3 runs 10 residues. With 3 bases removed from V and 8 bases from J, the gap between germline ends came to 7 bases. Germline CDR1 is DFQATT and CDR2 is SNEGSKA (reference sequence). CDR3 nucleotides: TGCAGTGCTAGGTGGTGGGGCTACACCTTC. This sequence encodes CSARWWGYTF.

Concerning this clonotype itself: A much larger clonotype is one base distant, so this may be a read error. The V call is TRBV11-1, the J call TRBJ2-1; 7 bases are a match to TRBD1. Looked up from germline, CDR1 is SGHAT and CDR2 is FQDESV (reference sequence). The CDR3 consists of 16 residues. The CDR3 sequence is CASSHHPKGAYNEQLF. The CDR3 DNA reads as TGTGCCAGCAGCCATCACCCTAAGGGGGCGTACAATGAGCAGTTATTC. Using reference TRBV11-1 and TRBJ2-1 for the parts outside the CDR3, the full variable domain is EAEVAQSPRYKITEKSQAVAFWCDPISGHATLYWYRQILGQGPELLVQFQDESVVDDSQLPKDRFSAERLKGVDSTLKIQPAELGDSAMYLCASSHHPKGAYNEQLFGPGTRLTVL.

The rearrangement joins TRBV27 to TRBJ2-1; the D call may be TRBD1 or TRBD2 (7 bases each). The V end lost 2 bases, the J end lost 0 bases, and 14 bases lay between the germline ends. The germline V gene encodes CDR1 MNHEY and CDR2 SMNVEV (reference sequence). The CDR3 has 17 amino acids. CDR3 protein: CASSLRGGQSSYNEQFF. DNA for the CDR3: TGTGCCAGCAGTTTAAGGGGGGGACAGAGCTCCTACAATGAGCAGTTCTTC.

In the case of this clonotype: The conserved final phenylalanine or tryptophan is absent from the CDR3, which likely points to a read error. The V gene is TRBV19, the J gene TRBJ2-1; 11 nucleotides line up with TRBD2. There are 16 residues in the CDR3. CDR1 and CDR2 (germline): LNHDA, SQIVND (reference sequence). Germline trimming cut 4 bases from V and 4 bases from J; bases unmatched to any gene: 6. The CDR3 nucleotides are TGTGCCAGTAGTAGGCAACTAGCGGGAGCTTACAATGAGCAGTTCTTA. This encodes CASSRQLAGAYNEQFL.

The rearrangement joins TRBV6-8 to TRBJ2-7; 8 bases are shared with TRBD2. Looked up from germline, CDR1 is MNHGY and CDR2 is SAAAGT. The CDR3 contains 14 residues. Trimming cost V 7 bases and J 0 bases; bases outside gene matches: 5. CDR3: CASTGTRSSYEQYF. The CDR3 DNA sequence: TGTGCCAGCACCGGGACTAGGAGCTCCTACGAGCAGTACTTC.

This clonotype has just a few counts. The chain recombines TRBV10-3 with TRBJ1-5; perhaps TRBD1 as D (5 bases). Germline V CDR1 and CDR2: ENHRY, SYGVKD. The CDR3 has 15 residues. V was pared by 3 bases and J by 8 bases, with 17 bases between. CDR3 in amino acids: CAISDRGNGAEPQHF. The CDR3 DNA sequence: TGTGCCATCAGTGATCGGGGTAATGGGGCAGAGCCCCAGCATTTT.

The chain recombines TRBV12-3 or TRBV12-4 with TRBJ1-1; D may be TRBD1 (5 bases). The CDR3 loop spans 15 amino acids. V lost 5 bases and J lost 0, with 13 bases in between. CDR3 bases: TGTGCCAGCAGTCAACAAATGGGGGTGAACACTGAAGCTTTCTTT. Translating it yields CASSQQMGVNTEAFF.

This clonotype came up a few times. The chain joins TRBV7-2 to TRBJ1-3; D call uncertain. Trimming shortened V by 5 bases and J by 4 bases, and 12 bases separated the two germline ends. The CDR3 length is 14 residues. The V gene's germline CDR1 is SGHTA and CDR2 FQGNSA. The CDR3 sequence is CASSRRTGGNTIYF. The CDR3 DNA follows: TGTGCCAGCAGCCGAAGGACGGGCGGAAACACCATATATTTT. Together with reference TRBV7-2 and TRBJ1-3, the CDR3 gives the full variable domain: GAGVSQSPSNKVTEKGKDVELRCDPISGHTALYWYRQSLGQGLEFLIYFQGNSAPDKSGLPSDRFSAERTGGSVSTLTIQRTQQEDSAVYLCASSRRTGGNTIYFGEGSWLTVV.

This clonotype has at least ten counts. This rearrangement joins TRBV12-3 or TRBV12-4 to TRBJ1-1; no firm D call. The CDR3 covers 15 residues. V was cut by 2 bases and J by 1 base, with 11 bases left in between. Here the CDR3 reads CASSLHAGRNTEAFF. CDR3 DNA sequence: TGTGCCAGCAGTTTACACGCTGGGAGGAACACTGAAGCTTTCTTT.

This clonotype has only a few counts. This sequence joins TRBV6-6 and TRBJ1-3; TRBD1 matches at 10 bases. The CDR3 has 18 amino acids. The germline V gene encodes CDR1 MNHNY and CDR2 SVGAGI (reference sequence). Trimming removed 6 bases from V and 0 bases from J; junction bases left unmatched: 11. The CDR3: CASRRRQGQGTSGNTIYF. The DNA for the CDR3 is TGTGCCAGCAGAAGGAGACAGGGACAGGGGACCTCTGGAAACACCATATATTTT.

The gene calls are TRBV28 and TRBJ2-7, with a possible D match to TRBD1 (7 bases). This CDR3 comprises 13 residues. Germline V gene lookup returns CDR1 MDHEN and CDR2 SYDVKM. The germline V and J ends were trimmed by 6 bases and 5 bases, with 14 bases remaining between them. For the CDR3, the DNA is TGTGCCAGCAGGCAGGGGGGTATGGACGAGCAGTACTTC. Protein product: CASRQGGMDEQYF.

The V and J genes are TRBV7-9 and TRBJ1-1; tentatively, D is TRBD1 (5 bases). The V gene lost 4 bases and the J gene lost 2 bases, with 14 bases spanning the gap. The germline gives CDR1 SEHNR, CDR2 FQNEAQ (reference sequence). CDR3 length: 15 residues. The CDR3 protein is CASSSSGRGNTEAFF. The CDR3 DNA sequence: TGTGCCAGCAGCTCGTCCGGGAGGGGAAACACTGAAGCTTTCTTT. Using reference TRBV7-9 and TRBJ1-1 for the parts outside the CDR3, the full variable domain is DTGVSQNPRHKITKRGQNVTFRCDPISEHNRLYWYRQTLGQGPEFLTYFQNEAQLEKSRLLSDRFSAERPKGSFSTLEIQRTEQGDSAMYLCASSSSGRGNTEAFFGQGTRLTVV.

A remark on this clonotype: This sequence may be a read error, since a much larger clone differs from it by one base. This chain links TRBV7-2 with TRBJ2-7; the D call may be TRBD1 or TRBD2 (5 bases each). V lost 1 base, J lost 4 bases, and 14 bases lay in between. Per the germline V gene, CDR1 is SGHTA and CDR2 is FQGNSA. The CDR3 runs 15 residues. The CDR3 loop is CASSLGRGSFYEQYF. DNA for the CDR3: TGTGCCAGCAGCTTAGGTCGGGGCAGCTTTTACGAGCAGTACTTC.

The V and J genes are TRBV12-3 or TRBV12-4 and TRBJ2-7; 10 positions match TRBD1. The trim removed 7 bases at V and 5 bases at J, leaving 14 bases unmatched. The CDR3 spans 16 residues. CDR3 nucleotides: TGTGCCAGCAATGATTTGGGCGGGACAGGGGTCGACGAGCAGTACTTC. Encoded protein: CASNDLGGTGVDEQYF.

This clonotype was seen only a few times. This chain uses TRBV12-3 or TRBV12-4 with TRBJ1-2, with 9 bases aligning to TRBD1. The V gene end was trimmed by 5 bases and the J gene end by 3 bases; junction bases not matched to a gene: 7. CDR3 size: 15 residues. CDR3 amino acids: CASSLDRGKDYGYTF. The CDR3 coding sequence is TGTGCCAGCAGTCTCGACAGGGGGAAAGACTATGGCTACACCTTC.

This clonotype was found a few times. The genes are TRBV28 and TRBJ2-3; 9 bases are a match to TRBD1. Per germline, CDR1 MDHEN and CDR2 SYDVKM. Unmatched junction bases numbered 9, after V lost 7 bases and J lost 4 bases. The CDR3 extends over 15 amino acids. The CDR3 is CASKKTRQGADTQYF. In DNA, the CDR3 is TGTGCCAGCAAAAAAACCAGACAGGGGGCAGATACGCAGTATTTT.

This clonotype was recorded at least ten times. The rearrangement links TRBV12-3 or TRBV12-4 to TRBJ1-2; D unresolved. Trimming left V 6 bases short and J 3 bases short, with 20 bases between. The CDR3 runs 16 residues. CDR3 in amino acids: CASSIPSHGTHYGYTF. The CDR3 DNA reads TGTGCCAGCAGCATTCCCTCCCACGGTACTCACTATGGCTACACCTTC.

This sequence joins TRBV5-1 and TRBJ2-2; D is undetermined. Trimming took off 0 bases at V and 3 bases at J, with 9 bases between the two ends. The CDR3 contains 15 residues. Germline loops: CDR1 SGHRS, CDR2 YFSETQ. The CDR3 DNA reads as TGCGCCAGCAGCTTGGGTCGGTCTTACACCGGGGAGCTGTTTTTT. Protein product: CASSLGRSYTGELFF.

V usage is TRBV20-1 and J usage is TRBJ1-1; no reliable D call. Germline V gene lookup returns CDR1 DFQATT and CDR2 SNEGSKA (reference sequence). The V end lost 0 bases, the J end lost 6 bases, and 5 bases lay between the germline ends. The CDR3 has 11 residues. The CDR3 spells CSARDQAEAFF. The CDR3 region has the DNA TGCAGTGCTAGAGATCAGGCTGAAGCTTTCTTT.

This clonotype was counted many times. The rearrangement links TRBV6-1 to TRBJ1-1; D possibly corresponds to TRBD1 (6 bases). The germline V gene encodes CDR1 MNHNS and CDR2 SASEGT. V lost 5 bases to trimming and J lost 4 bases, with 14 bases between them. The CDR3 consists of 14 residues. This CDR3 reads CASSQGGGSTEAFF. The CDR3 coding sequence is TGTGCCAGCAGTCAAGGGGGGGGTAGCACTGAAGCTTTCTTT.

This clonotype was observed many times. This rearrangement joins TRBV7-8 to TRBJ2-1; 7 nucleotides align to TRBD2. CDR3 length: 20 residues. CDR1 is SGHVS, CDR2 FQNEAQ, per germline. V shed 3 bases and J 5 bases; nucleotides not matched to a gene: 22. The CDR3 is CASSFSLAGAPIMPNNEQFF. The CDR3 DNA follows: TGTGCCAGCAGCTTTTCTTTAGCGGGCGCGCCGATTATGCCTAACAATGAGCAGTTCTTC. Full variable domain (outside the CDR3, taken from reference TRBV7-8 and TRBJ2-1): GAGVSQSPRYKVAKRGQDVALRCDPISGHVSLFWYQQALGQGPEFLTYFQNEAQLDKSGLPSDRFFAERPEGSVSTLKIQRTQQEDSAVYLCASSFSLAGAPIMPNNEQFFGPGTRLTVL.